This entry is about one T cell receptor (beta chain). Its antigen is still unknown. Primers for the PCR totalled 60 Vbeta and 13 Jbeta. Libraries were prepared by immunoSEQ multiplex PCR; TCRdb keeps only in-frame clonotypes and omits some of them. This table holds about 100,000 clones, about 85% found once. This sample was included in a study of cytomegalovirus exposure and HLA in healthy donors. Study results and limitations: Earlier analysis looked at TCR beta V segments, and most were productive about 90% or about 30% of the time. One variant, a missense change in DCLRE1C, was linked in a later analysis to TCR beta V- and J-gene trimming.

The sequencing sample was made of PBMCs. This sequence originates from a man aged 30 to 39 in good health and CMV-seronegative.

For the CDR3, the DNA is TGTGCCAACCTGACAGAAGGGGAAGGGAATAGCAATCAGCCCCAGCATTTT. Its translation: CANLTEGEGNSNQPQHF. The chain uses TRBV27 and TRBJ1-5, with TRBD1 as a possible D gene (5 bases). In germline, CDR1 is MNHEY, CDR2 SMNVEV (reference sequence). This CDR3 spans 17 amino acids. Between the trimmed V and J ends, which lost 10 bases and 0 bases, there was a span of 22 bases.